This section outlines one T cell receptor (beta chain) sequence together with its context. Its cognate antigen is unknown. This CDR3 is also generated by other DNA sequences in the sample. The authors' processing: Building a distant-metastasis classifier for papillary thyroid cancer drew on CDR3 differences across clinicopathological groups. Using MiXCR, TCRdb re-called clones from the PCR reads. TCRdb, not the authors, supplied the V and J calls. The top ten clones hold about a sixth of a sample with about 59,000 clones, almost 30% of them seen once. This sample was included in a study of metastatic and nonmetastatic thyroid tumors. Whole-study results and caveats: Malignant tumors reportedly showed significantly higher TCR beta diversity than benign nodules in both blood and tumor.

V dropped 3 bases and J dropped 4 bases, with 6 bases sitting between them. From germline, CDR1 is MNHEY and CDR2 SMNVEV (reference sequence). The CDR3 has 12 residues. No treatment of any kind had been given to any patient before thyroid surgery. The sequence derives from a female donor with papillary thyroid cancer or a benign thyroid nodule (not recorded which). Some clones in this sample may be carry-over from other donors' samples. The sequenced material came from blood. V gene TRBV27 combines with J gene TRBJ2-5, with a possible D match to TRBD2 (6 bases). CDR3 bases: TGTGCCAGCAGTTTCGGGGGAGAGACCCAGTACTTC. Protein product: CASSFGGETQYF.